Shown below are 27 T cell receptor beta chains from a single sample sequenced in a study of neurological immune-mediated disorders. TCRdb fed the 5' RACE reads into MiXCR, producing one record per CDR3 protein. The table lists approximately 89,000 distinct CDR3 sequences, about 12% of them singletons, with approximately 5% in the top ten. Stated time point: longitudinal time-point 2. The sequenced material came from PBMCs. These TCRs come from a female donor with HTLV-1-associated myelopathy (HAM/TSP).

As to this clonotype: One junction end disagrees with the germline gene, perhaps due to a read error. The chain joins TRBV5-5 to TRBJ2-7; TRBD1 matches 7 bases. The germline V gene has CDR1 SGHKS and CDR2 YYEKEE (reference sequence). There are 13 residues in the CDR3. CDR3 loop: CDSSLVQGYEQYF. The DNA of the CDR3 is TGTGACAGCAGCTTAGTACAGGGGTACGAGCAGTACTTT.

The chain combines TRBV9 with TRBJ2-1, with D perhaps TRBD2 (7 bases). CDR1 SGDLS and CDR2 YYNGEE come from the germline V gene. The CDR3 loop spans 16 amino acids. V lost 5 bases and J 8 bases, leaving 23 bases between the germline ends. The CDR3 loop reads CASRSLEGGLFDEQFF. The CDR3 bases are TGTGCCAGCAGATCGTTAGAGGGGGGGCTGTTCGATGAGCAGTTCTTC.

This clonotype was counted ten times or more. The V and J genes are TRBV29-1 and TRBJ1-4; D remains ambiguous. V gave up 3 bases and J gave up 4 bases, with 6 bases separating them. The CDR3 consists of 12 residues. CDR1 and CDR2 (germline): SQVTM, ANQGSEA. The CDR3, as DNA: TGCAGCGTTGACAGGTTTAATGAAAAACTGTTTTTT. Its protein is CSVDRFNEKLFF.

This clonotype has more than one count but fewer than ten. This may be a read error, as it is one base from a much larger clone. The rearrangement links TRBV5-6 to TRBJ1-1; D perhaps matches TRBD1 (5 bases). The CDR3 has 15 amino acids. Germline CDR1 is SGHDT and CDR2 is YYEEEE. V was clipped by 2 bases and J by 1 base, with 12 bases between them. The CDR3 DNA follows: TGTGCCAGCAGCTTTCAGGGACTCAGGAACACTGAAGCTTTCTTT. Translated, it gives CASSFQGLRNTEAFF.

This clonotype has at least ten counts. V and J are TRBV20-1 and TRBJ2-7; 8 bases fit TRBD2. CDR3 length: 16 residues. The ends lost 3 bases at V and 0 bases at J; junction bases unmatched: 10. Germline V lookup: CDR1 DFQATT, CDR2 SNEGSKA (reference sequence). The DNA for the CDR3 is TGCAGTGCTAGTAGGGGACCGGGACTAGGCTCCTACGAGCAGTACTTC. Amino acid sequence: CSASRGPGLGSYEQYF.

This clonotype was recorded many times. V and J are TRBV5-5 and TRBJ2-7, with D hard to call. The CDR3 covers 13 residues. The germline V gene encodes CDR1 SGHKS and CDR2 YYEKEE (reference sequence). The V and J ends lost 6 bases and 1 base respectively, with 11 bases between them. Written as DNA, the CDR3 is TGTGCCAGCACCCGGGCCTTATCCTACGAGCAGTACTTC. Its protein product is CASTRALSYEQYF.

In its sample, this clonotype was seen many times. The V call is TRBV5-1, the J call TRBJ2-7; D may be TRBD2 (7 bases). CDR3 length equals 14 residues. Looked up from germline, CDR1 is SGHRS and CDR2 is YFSETQ. Trimming removed 3 bases from V and 9 bases from J, with 19 bases in between. The CDR3 sequence is CASSSEGGASGQYF. In nucleotides, the CDR3 is TGCGCCAGCAGCTCGGAGGGGGGGGCCTCGGGGCAGTACTTC.

With regard to this clonotype: The CDR3 carries no conserved terminal phenylalanine or tryptophan, so it likely arises from a read error. This chain connects TRBV5-1 to TRBJ1-5, with D possibly TRBD1 on 6 matching bases. The germline V gene has CDR1 SGHRS and CDR2 YFSETQ. This CDR3 has 15 residues. CDR3 coding DNA: TGCGACAGCAGCTTGGATGGGCAGGGGCGATCCCCCCAGCATTAT. Translating it yields CDSSLDGQGRSPQHY.

This clonotype was detected many times. The chain carries TRBV12-3 or TRBV12-4 and TRBJ2-3; D is possibly TRBD1 (5 bases). The length of the CDR3 is 14 residues. V dropped 7 bases and J dropped 2 bases, with 13 bases sitting between them. CDR3 amino acids: CASNGAGFTDTQYF. The CDR3 DNA follows: TGTGCCAGCAATGGGGCAGGCTTCACAGATACGCAGTATTTT.

This clonotype has a count of ten or more. The genes are TRBV10-3 and TRBJ2-7; 13 nucleotides agree with TRBD2. CDR1 ENHRY and CDR2 SYGVKD come from the germline V gene. V dropped 9 bases and J dropped 2; count of bases not matched to a gene: 1. The CDR3 consists of 13 residues. DNA for the CDR3: TGTGCCATTACTAGCGGGGGGGCCTACGAGCAGTACTTC. This encodes CAITSGGAYEQYF.

This chain links TRBV20-1 with TRBJ2-7; TRBD2 agrees at 11 bases. Unmatched junction bases numbered 4, after V lost 1 base and J lost 5 bases. The CDR3 loop spans 14 amino acids. In germline, CDR1 is DFQATT, CDR2 SNEGSKA (reference sequence). This CDR3 is CSARGLAGGNEQYF. Written as DNA, the CDR3 is TGCAGTGCTAGAGGGTTAGCGGGGGGGAACGAGCAGTACTTC.

With respect to this clonotype: One end of the junction fails to match germline, which may point to a read error. The chain has TRBV25-1 and TRBJ2-3; TRBD2 aligns across 13 bases. This CDR3 has 14 residues. The germline V gene has CDR1 MGHDK and CDR2 SYGVNS. The CDR3 nucleotides read TGTGCCTCAACTAGCGGGGGGGGAACAGATTCGCAGTATTTT. Encoded protein: CASTSGGGTDSQYF.

This clonotype was found a few times. This chain joins TRBV20-1 and TRBJ2-3, with D perhaps being TRBD1 or TRBD2 (6 bases each). V dropped 8 bases and J dropped 1 base, with 10 bases sitting between them. This CDR3 has 12 residues. Germline V CDR1 and CDR2: DFQATT, SNEGSKA (reference sequence). CDR3 protein: CSSRGGTDTQYF. CDR3 nucleotides: TGCAGTTCGAGGGGGGGCACAGATACGCAGTATTTT.

This clonotype was picked up many times. The chain couples TRBV28 to TRBJ2-4, with D possibly being TRBD1 (6 bases). CDR3 length: 13 residues. Trimming removed 8 bases from V and 7 bases from J, with 15 bases in between. Germline values: CDR1 MDHEN, CDR2 SYDVKM. CDR3 sequence reads: CASGGQESNIQYF. The CDR3 DNA reads TGTGCCAGCGGGGGACAAGAGAGTAACATTCAGTACTTC. The full variable domain, completed using reference TRBV28 and TRBJ2-4, is DVKVTQSSRYLVKRTGEKVFLECVQDMDHENMFWYRQDPGLGLRLIYFSYDVKMKEKGDIPEGYSVSREKKERFSLILESASTNQTSMYLCASGGQESNIQYFGAGTRLSVL.

This clonotype was seen repeatedly, ten times or more. V and J are TRBV6-2 or TRBV6-3 and TRBJ2-1; weak D call: TRBD1 (5 bases). Trimming left V 6 bases short and J 0 bases short, with 9 bases between. There are 14 residues in the CDR3. Germline CDR1 and CDR2: MNHEY and SVGEGT. The CDR3 region has the DNA TGTGCCAGCAGCCAGGGTAGCTCCTACAATGAGCAGTTCTTC. Translation: CASSQGSSYNEQFF.

This clonotype was observed at least ten times. The CDR3 nucleotides are TGTGCCACCAGGACTTCGGGGGAGGTTGCAACTAATGAAAAACTGTTTTTT. Its protein product is CATRTSGEVATNEKLFF. This sequence joins TRBV24-1 and TRBJ1-4, with D possibly being TRBD1 (5 bases). V lost 7 bases to trimming and J lost 0 bases, with 17 bases between them. Germline V gene data show CDR1 as KGHDR and CDR2 as SFDVKD. There are 17 residues in the CDR3.

This clonotype was observed at least ten times. The chain uses TRBV28 and TRBJ2-6; 8 bases align to TRBD1. V was pared by 6 bases and J by 0 bases, with 10 bases of the junction left unmatched. The CDR3 contains 18 residues. CDR1 and CDR2 from the germline V gene are MDHEN and SYDVKM. This chain's CDR3 is CASSDTTGGGSGANVLTF. The DNA of the CDR3 is TGTGCCAGCAGCGATACTACAGGGGGAGGCTCTGGGGCCAACGTCCTGACTTTC.

The chain joins TRBV27 to TRBJ2-2, with 11 bases lining up with TRBD2. The CDR3 is made up of 18 amino acids. Germline assignment: CDR1 MNHEY and CDR2 SMNVEV (reference sequence). V dropped 2 bases and J dropped 2; count of bases not matched to a gene: 7. The CDR3 DNA follows: TGTGCCAGCAGTTTAAGCCCTAGCGGGGGGCGTAACACCGGGGAGCTGTTTTTT. Residues: CASSLSPSGGRNTGELFF.

In regard to this clonotype: One base away lies a much larger clone, so this may be a sequencing read error. V and J are TRBV27 and TRBJ2-2; D gene uncertain. This CDR3 is built from 13 residues. Germline assignment: CDR1 MNHEY and CDR2 SMNVEV (reference sequence). V was trimmed by 8 bases and J by 3 bases, leaving 10 bases between them. The CDR3 spells CASCELDTGELFF. CDR3 coding DNA: TGTGCCAGCTGTGAGCTCGACACCGGGGAGCTGTTTTTT.

This clonotype was detected many times. The chain joins TRBV7-2 to TRBJ2-1; D unclear. Trimming pared 1 base from V and 5 bases from J, leaving 9 bases between. The CDR3 length is 14 residues. The germline V gene has CDR1 SGHTA and CDR2 FQGNSA. CDR3 residues: CASSLVGIHNEQFF. CDR3 in DNA: TGTGCCAGCAGCTTAGTGGGAATCCACAATGAGCAGTTCTTC.

This clonotype was seen at least ten times. The J gene is TRBJ2-7, the V gene TRBV7-9; D is unresolved. V was pared by 1 base and J by 4 bases, with 14 bases between. The CDR3 is 15 residues long. Germline CDR1 reads SEHNR; CDR2 reads FQNEAQ (reference sequence). The CDR3 loop is CASSLVGFRRYEQYF. The CDR3 DNA reads TGTGCCAGCAGCTTAGTTGGCTTCCGGCGGTACGAGCAGTACTTC.

This clonotype was recorded at least ten times. The CDR3 bases are TGCGCCAGCAGCGGGGACTCCCGGGACAGCCTTTCCTCTGGAAACACCATATATTTT. The encoded protein is CASSGDSRDSLSSGNTIYF. The gene calls are TRBV5-1 and TRBJ1-3; 7 positions agree with TRBD1. V shed 4 bases and J 0 bases; nucleotides not matched to a gene: 16. The germline V gene encodes CDR1 SGHRS and CDR2 YFSETQ. The CDR3 sequence is 19 residues long.

This clonotype was counted many times. The chain uses TRBV6-6 and TRBJ2-7; a possible D gene is TRBD1 (5 bases). The V end was cut by 2 bases, the J end by 11 bases, with 10 bases between. The CDR3 length is 11 residues. The V gene's germline CDR1 is MNHNY and CDR2 SVGAGI (reference sequence). CDR3 DNA sequence: TGTGCCAGCAGTTACCGTGACAGTGAGTACTTC. Translated: CASSYRDSEYF.

Turning to this clonotype: A much larger clonotype is one base distant, so this may be a read error. The V and J genes are TRBV5-1 and TRBJ1-1; TRBD1 agrees at 8 bases. The CDR3 loop spans 16 amino acids. With V trimmed by 0 bases and J by 1 base, 5 bases remained unmatched. Germline V gene data show CDR1 as SGHRS and CDR2 as YFSETQ. DNA of the CDR3: TGCGCCAGCAGCTTGGAGGGGGACAGGCCGAACACTGAAGCTTTCTTT. It is translated as CASSLEGDRPNTEAFF.

This clonotype was detected ten times or more. CDR3: CSAGGAPGDTQYF. CDR3 sequence (DNA): TGCAGTGCTGGCGGGGCTCCCGGGGATACGCAGTATTTT. The chain combines TRBV20-1 with TRBJ2-3, with TRBD2 as a possible D gene (6 bases). From germline, CDR1 is DFQATT and CDR2 SNEGSKA (reference sequence). The CDR3 runs to 13 residues. V lost 5 bases, J lost 6 bases, and 15 bases lay in between.

This clonotype was seen a few times. The CDR3 nucleotides are TGTGCCAGCAGTGAAATAGGGCATCGCTACGAGCAGTACTTC. Amino acid sequence: CASSEIGHRYEQYF. V usage is TRBV6-1 and J usage is TRBJ2-7; D is undetermined. The germline V and J ends were trimmed by 2 bases and 3 bases, with 11 bases remaining between them. Germline V gene data show CDR1 as MNHNS and CDR2 as SASEGT. This CDR3 comprises 14 residues.

This clonotype has a count of ten or more. The chain has TRBV7-2 and TRBJ1-1, with D tentatively TRBD1 (5 bases). Germline loops: CDR1 SGHTA, CDR2 FQGNSA. CDR3 length: 13 amino acids. V lost 5 bases to trimming and J lost 11 bases, with 18 bases between them. DNA of the CDR3: TGTGCCAGCAGCAATACGTGGGGGGGAAGGGCTTTCTTT. Amino acids: CASSNTWGGRAFF.